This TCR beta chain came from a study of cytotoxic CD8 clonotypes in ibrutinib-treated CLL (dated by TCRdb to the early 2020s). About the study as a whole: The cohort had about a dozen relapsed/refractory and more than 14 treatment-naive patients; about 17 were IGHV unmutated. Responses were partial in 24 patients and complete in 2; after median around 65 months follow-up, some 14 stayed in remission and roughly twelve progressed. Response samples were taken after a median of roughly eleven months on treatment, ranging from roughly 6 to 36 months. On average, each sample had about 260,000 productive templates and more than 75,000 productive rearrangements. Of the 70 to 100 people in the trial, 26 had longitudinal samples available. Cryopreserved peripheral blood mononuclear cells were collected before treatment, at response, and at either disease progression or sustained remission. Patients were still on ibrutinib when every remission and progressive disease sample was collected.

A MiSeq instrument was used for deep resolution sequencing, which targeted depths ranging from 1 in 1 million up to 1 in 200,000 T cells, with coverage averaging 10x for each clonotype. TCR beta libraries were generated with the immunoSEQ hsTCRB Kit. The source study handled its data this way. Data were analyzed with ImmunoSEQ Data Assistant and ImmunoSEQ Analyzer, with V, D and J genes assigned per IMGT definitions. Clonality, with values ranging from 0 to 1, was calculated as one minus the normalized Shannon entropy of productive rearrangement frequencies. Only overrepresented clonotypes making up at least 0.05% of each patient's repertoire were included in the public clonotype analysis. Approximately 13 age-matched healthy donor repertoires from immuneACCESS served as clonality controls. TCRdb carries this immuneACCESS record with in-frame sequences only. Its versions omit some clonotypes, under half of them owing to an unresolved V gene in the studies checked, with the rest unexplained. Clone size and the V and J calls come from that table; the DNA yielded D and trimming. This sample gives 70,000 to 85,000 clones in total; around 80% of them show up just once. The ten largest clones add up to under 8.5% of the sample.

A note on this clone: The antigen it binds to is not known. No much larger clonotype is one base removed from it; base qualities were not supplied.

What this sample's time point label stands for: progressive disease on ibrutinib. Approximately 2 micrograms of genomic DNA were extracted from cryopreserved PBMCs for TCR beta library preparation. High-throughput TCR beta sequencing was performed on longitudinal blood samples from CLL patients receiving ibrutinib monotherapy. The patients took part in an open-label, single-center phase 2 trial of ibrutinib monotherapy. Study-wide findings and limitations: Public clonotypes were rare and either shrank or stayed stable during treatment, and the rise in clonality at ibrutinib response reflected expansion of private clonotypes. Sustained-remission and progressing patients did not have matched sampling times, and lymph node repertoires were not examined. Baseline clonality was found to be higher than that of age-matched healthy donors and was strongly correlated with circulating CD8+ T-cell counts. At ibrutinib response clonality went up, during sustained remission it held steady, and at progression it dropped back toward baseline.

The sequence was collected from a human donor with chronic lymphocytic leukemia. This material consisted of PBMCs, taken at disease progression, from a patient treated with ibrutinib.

CDR3 protein: CASSLAGLAGANEQFF. The DNA sequence is TGTGCCAGCAGCTTAGCCGGACTAGCGGGGGCCAATGAGCAGTTCTTC. The chain joins TRBV11-2 to TRBJ2-1; the junction holds 13 bases that match TRBD2. The CDR1 and CDR2 encoded by the germline V gene are SGHAT and FQNNGV. The CDR3, cysteine through phenylalanine, is 16 amino acids long. Only the CDR3 region is kept as DNA, spanning 48 bases read in frame from base 1. Germline trimming: 1 base from V, 6 bases from J; junction bases outside gene matches: 3.